The 22 T cell receptor beta chains listed next were all sequenced from one sample in a study of blood T cell repertoires in COVID-19. Using immunoSEQ multiplex PCR, the repertoire was profiled, and TCRdb retains in-frame clones only, with some absent. This sample carries 250,000 to 350,000 clones, about 93% of them seen once, and the ten largest clones take around 1.1%. The sample taken for sequencing was PBMCs or T cells enriched from blood (not recorded which). The receptors were gathered from a woman in her twenties or thirties who had recovered from COVID-19.

This chain links TRBV3-1 (or the pseudogene TRBV3-2) with TRBJ2-1, with 9 bases identical to TRBD1. The CDR3 has 14 amino acids. V lost 5 bases, J lost 8 bases, and 7 bases stayed unmatched. CDR1 is LGHDT, CDR2 YNNKEL, per germline (reference sequence). The CDR3: CASSGDRAFYEQFF. CDR3 sequence (DNA): TGTGCCAGCAGCGGGGACAGGGCGTTCTATGAGCAGTTCTTC.

The chain combines TRBV6-4 with TRBJ2-3; D may be TRBD1 (5 bases). In germline, CDR1 is MRHNA, CDR2 SNTAGT. The CDR3 has 16 residues. Trimming stripped 7 bases from V and 1 base from J, with 18 bases between. Written as DNA, the CDR3 is TGTGCCAGCACCCCCGTCAGGGAAATTTGCACAGATACGCAGTATTTT. Its translation: CASTPVREICTDTQYF.

V and J are TRBV5-6 and TRBJ1-1; D call uncertain. Trimming shortened V by 3 bases and J by 0 bases, and 9 bases separated the two germline ends. Germline V gene sequence: CDR1 SGHDT, CDR2 YYEEEE. The CDR3 spans 14 residues. The CDR3 region has the DNA TGTGCCAGCAGCTCTTATCAGATGAACACTGAAGCTTTCTTT. Translation: CASSSYQMNTEAFF. Using reference TRBV5-6 and TRBJ1-1 for the parts outside the CDR3, the full variable domain is DAGVTQSPTHLIKTRGQQVTLRCSPKSGHDTVSWYQQALGQGPQFIFQYYEEEERQRGNFPDRFSGHQFPNYSSELNVNALLLGDSALYLCASSSYQMNTEAFFGQGTRLTVV.

The rearrangement links TRBV14 to TRBJ1-4; D is ambiguous. Between the trimmed V and J ends, which lost 3 bases and 7 bases, there was a span of 12 bases. CDR3 size: 14 residues. Germline CDR1 SGHDN, CDR2 FVKESK. This CDR3 reads CASSHNSGGEKLFF. The CDR3 DNA is TGTGCCAGCAGCCATAATTCAGGAGGTGAAAAACTGTTTTTT.

This chain uses TRBV13 with TRBJ1-4, with 8 bases identical to TRBD1. Trimming took 5 bases from V and 5 from J; bases not matched to a gene: 16. CDR3 size: 18 residues. Germline CDR1 PRHDT, CDR2 FYEKMQ (reference sequence). The CDR3 DNA reads TGTGCCAGCAGCCACGGGACAGGACTTAGGGTGGGGAATGAAAAACTGTTTTTT. Protein sequence: CASSHGTGLRVGNEKLFF.

The genes are TRBV24-1 and TRBJ2-7, with TRBD2 matching over 9 bases. CDR3 length: 13 amino acids. Germline CDR1 is KGHDR and CDR2 is SFDVKD. V was clipped by 5 bases and J by 6 bases; unmatched bases: 4. The CDR3 sequence: CATSAGTSLEQYF. CDR3 sequence (DNA): TGTGCCACCAGTGCCGGGACTAGCCTCGAGCAGTACTTC.

The chain recombines TRBV19 with TRBJ1-5; D possibly corresponds to TRBD1 (5 bases). CDR1 and CDR2 (germline): LNHDA, SQIVND (reference sequence). The CDR3 contains 15 residues. Trimming took 3 bases from V and 0 from J, leaving 9 bases between them. In DNA, the CDR3 is TGTGCCAGTAGTATGGGGCAGATTAGCAATCAGCCCCAGCATTTT. It translates to CASSMGQISNQPQHF. Full variable domain (outside the CDR3, taken from reference TRBV19 and TRBJ1-5): DGGITQSPKYLFRKEGQNVTLSCEQNLNHDAMYWYRQDPGQGLRLIYYSQIVNDFQKGDIAEGYSVSREKKESFPLTVTSAQKNPTAFYLCASSMGQISNQPQHFGDGTRLSIL.

The chain recombines TRBV6-4 with TRBJ2-1, with D perhaps matching TRBD2 (5 bases). V was clipped by 2 bases and J by 10 bases, with 9 bases between them. Germline V gene sequence: CDR1 MRHNA, CDR2 SNTAGT. The CDR3 sequence is 12 residues long. As DNA, the CDR3 is TGTGCCAGCAGTGACATACGCGGGGAGCAGTTCTTC. Residues: CASSDIRGEQFF.

This chain links TRBV3-1 (or the pseudogene TRBV3-2) with TRBJ2-1; D remains unclear. Trimming left V 3 bases short and J 8 bases short, with 8 bases between. The CDR3 is 12 amino acids. Germline lookup yields CDR1 LGHDT and CDR2 YNNKEL (reference sequence). DNA of the CDR3: TGTGCCAGCAGCCACGATCGCGATGAGCAGTTCTTC. It translates to CASSHDRDEQFF.

This clone was counted once. V and J are TRBV30 and TRBJ2-7; D call uncertain. V shed 0 bases and J shed 2 bases, with 8 bases lying between them. The CDR3 contains 13 residues. Germline V CDR1 and CDR2: GTSNPN, SVGIG (reference sequence). CDR3 in amino acids: CAWSVSGPYEQYF. The DNA of the CDR3 is TGTGCCTGGAGTGTGTCAGGCCCCTACGAGCAGTACTTC.

The chain joins TRBV11-2 to TRBJ2-2; D not resolved. CDR1 SGHAT and CDR2 FQNNGV come from the germline V gene. The CDR3 runs 13 residues. Trimming removed 0 bases from V and 6 bases from J, with 5 bases in between. The CDR3 coding sequence is TGTGCCAGCAGCTTAGACTCCGCCGGGGAGCTGTTTTTT. This gives the protein CASSLDSAGELFF.

This rearrangement joins TRBV4-3 to TRBJ1-2; D ambiguous. There are 14 residues in the CDR3. Trimming took off 1 base at V and 6 bases at J, with 12 bases between the two ends. Germline assignment: CDR1 LGHNA and CDR2 YSLEER. The CDR3 DNA is TGCGCCAGCAGCCAAGTATCAGGCTTCAATGGCTACACCTTC. Translated, it gives CASSQVSGFNGYTF.

This rearrangement joins TRBV7-9 to TRBJ2-2; weak D call: TRBD1 (6 bases). V dropped 1 base and J dropped 4 bases, with 13 bases sitting between them. The CDR3 consists of 16 residues. The germline V gene encodes CDR1 SEHNR and CDR2 FQNEAQ (reference sequence). The CDR3 reads CASSLERGISTGELFF. The CDR3 DNA is TGTGCCAGCAGCTTAGAAAGGGGGATTAGCACCGGGGAGCTGTTTTTT. The variable domain in full, completed from reference TRBV7-9 and TRBJ2-2, reads DTGVSQNPRHKITKRGQNVTFRCDPISEHNRLYWYRQTLGQGPEFLTYFQNEAQLEKSRLLSDRFSAERPKGSFSTLEIQRTEQGDSAMYLCASSLERGISTGELFFGEGSRLTVL.

Details on this clone: Other DNA variants within this sample encode the same CDR3. CDR3 region: CASSQGQGGQPQHF. CDR3 in DNA: TGTGCCAGCAGCCAGGGCCAGGGGGGACAGCCCCAGCATTTT. J is TRBJ1-5 and V is TRBV3-1 (or the pseudogene TRBV3-2); 7 bases line up with TRBD1. The CDR3 contains 14 residues. CDR1 and CDR2 (germline): LGHDT, YNNKEL (reference sequence). The J segment lost 7 bases and the V segment lost 3 bases, leaving 6 bases of the junction unmatched.

The chain recombines TRBV2 with TRBJ2-1; TRBD2 aligns across 13 bases. The germline gives CDR1 SNHLY, CDR2 FYNNEI. The ends lost 6 bases at V and 7 bases at J; junction bases unmatched: 3. This CDR3 region has 14 residues. The CDR3 loop reads CASRAGLAGNEQFF. CDR3 sequence (DNA): TGTGCCAGCAGAGCGGGACTAGCGGGGAATGAGCAGTTCTTC.

The chain links TRBV5-4 to TRBJ2-4, with D maybe TRBD1 (6 bases). The CDR3 length is 13 residues. In germline, CDR1 is SGHNT, CDR2 YYREEE (reference sequence). Trimming shortened V by 3 bases and J by 7 bases, and 11 bases separated the two germline ends. The CDR3, as DNA: TGTGCCAGCAGCTCTAACAGGGATAACATTCAGTACTTC. The encoded protein is CASSSNRDNIQYF. Drawing the rest from reference TRBV5-4 and TRBJ2-4, the complete variable domain is ETGVTQSPTHLIKTRGQQVTLRCSSQSGHNTVSWYQQALGQGPQFIFQYYREEENGRGNFPPRFSGLQFPNYSSELNVNALELDDSALYLCASSSNRDNIQYFGAGTRLSVL.

The V and J genes are TRBV5-4 and TRBJ2-5, with a possible D match to TRBD1 (5 bases). This CDR3 is 13 amino acids long. Trimming left V 0 bases short and J 10 bases short, with 13 bases between. Germline V gives CDR1 SGHNT, CDR2 YYREEE (reference sequence). This CDR3 reads CASSLENRKSQYF. In nucleotides, the CDR3 is TGTGCCAGCAGCTTGGAAAACAGGAAGAGCCAGTACTTC.

The V gene is TRBV6-5, the J gene TRBJ1-4, with a tentative D call TRBD1 (5 bases). Trimming cost V 2 bases and J 4 bases, with 14 bases left between them. CDR1 and CDR2 (germline): MNHEY, SVGAGI. CDR3 length: 16 residues. CDR3 protein: CASSYGEGAYNEKLFF. CDR3 DNA sequence: TGTGCCAGCAGTTACGGTGAAGGGGCTTATAATGAAAAACTGTTTTTT.

The chain joins TRBV19 to TRBJ1-1; 8 nucleotides agree with TRBD1. Germline CDR1 and CDR2: LNHDA and SQIVND (reference sequence). V gave up 5 bases and J gave up 6 bases; unmatched junction bases: 11. This CDR3 is built from 15 residues. CDR3 sequence reads: CASSERTGKIAEAFF. CDR3 in DNA: TGTGCCAGTAGTGAGCGGACAGGGAAGATCGCTGAAGCTTTCTTT.

A single count supports this clone. The V gene is TRBV19, the J gene TRBJ2-7; 9 nucleotides align to TRBD1. This CDR3 has 12 residues. From germline, CDR1 is LNHDA and CDR2 SQIVND (reference sequence). V shed 5 bases and J 12 bases; nucleotides not matched to a gene: 8. CDR3 sequence reads: CASSPDRGDPYF. The CDR3, as DNA: TGTGCCAGTAGTCCAGACAGGGGGGATCCGTACTTC.

V and J are TRBV5-1 and TRBJ1-2; D call uncertain. The germline V gene has CDR1 SGHRS and CDR2 YFSETQ. Trimming removed 4 bases from V and 7 bases from J, with 17 bases in between. The CDR3 is made up of 14 amino acids. CDR3 amino acids: CASSKDTYDGGYTF. The CDR3 DNA is TGCGCCAGCAGCAAAGACACGTATGATGGTGGCTACACCTTC.

The chain recombines TRBV11-2 with TRBJ2-1; 8 bases line up with TRBD2. CDR1 is SGHAT and CDR2 is FQNNGV in the germline V gene. The CDR3 length is 16 residues. V was clipped by 1 base and J by 1 base; unmatched bases: 3. The CDR3 region has the DNA TGTGCCAGCAGCTTAGCGGGAGGGCCTTCCTACAATGAGCAGTTCTTC. Encoded protein: CASSLAGGPSYNEQFF. The whole variable domain, remainder taken from reference TRBV11-2 and TRBJ2-1, is EAGVAQSPRYKIIEKRQSVAFWCNPISGHATLYWYQQILGQGPKLLIQFQNNGVVDDSQLPKDRFSAERLKGVDSTLKIQPAKLEDSAVYLCASSLAGGPSYNEQFFGPGTRLTVL.